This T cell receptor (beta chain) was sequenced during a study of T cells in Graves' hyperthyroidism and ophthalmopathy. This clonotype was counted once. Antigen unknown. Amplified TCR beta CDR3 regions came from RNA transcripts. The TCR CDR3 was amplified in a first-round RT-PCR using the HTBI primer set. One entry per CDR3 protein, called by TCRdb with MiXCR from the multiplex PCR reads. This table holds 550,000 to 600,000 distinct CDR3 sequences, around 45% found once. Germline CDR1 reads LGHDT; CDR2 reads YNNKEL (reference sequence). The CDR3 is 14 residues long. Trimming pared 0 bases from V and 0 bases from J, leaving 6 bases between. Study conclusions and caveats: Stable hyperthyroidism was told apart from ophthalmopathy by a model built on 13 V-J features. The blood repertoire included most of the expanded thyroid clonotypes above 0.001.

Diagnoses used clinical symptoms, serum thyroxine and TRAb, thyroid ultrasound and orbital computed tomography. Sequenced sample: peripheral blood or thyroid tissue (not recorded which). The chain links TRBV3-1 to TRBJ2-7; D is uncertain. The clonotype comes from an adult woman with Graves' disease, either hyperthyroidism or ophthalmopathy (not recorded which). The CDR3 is CASSQEGNSYEQYF. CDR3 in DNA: TGTGCCAGCAGCCAAGAGGGCAACTCCTACGAGCAGTACTTC.